The present T cell receptor beta chain was sequenced within a study of shared clonotypes between healthy human individuals. Study outcomes and limitations: Blood was the only sampled material, and tissue repertoires likely differ. Generation probabilities of non-shared clonotypes were lower (relative to those shared by all four donors).

A note on this clone: The antigen is unknown.

Sequencing used immunoSEQ multiplex PCR; TCRdb keeps in-frame clones, though not all of them. The data show 2 million to 2.5 million clones, 95% seen once. Per germline, CDR1 MDHEN and CDR2 SYDVKM. V shed 2 bases and J shed 8 bases, with 13 bases lying between them. This CDR3 comprises 14 residues. Donors had no recently reported acute infections or vaccinations and were HIV-negative. The sequenced sample consisted of naive CD4+ T cells sorted from blood. As for subset: CD45RA+ positively selected. The rearrangement uses TRBV28 and TRBJ2-1; D may be TRBD1 (6 bases). The sequence was collected from a man younger than 35 in good health. In DNA, the CDR3 is TGTGCCAGCAGTTTAAAATGGGGGCGGGATGAGCAGTTCTTC. Protein product: CASSLKWGRDEQFF.